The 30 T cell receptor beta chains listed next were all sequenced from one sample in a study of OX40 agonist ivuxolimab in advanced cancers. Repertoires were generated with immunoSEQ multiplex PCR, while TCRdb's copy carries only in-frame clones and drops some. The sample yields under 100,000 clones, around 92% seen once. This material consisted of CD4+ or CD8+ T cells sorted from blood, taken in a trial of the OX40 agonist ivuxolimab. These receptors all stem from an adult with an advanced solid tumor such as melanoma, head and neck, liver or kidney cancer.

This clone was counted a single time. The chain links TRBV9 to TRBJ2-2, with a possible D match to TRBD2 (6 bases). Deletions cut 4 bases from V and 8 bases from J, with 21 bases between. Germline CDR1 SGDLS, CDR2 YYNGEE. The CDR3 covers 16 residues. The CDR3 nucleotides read TGTGCCAGCAGCCCAGGAGAGCCGGGGGTGCGGGGGGAGCTGTTTTTT. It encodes CASSPGEPGVRGELFF.

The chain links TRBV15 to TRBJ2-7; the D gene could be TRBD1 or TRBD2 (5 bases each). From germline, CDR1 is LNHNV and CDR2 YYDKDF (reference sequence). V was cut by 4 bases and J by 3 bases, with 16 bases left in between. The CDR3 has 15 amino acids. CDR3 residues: CATSTAEGENYEQYF. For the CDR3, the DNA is TGTGCCACCAGCACCGCCGAAGGGGAGAACTACGAGCAGTACTTC.

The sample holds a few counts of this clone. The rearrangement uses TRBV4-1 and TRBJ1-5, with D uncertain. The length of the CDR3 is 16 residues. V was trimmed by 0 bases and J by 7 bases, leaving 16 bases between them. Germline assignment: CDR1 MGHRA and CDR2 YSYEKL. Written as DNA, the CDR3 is TGCGCCAGCAGCCAAGATTTCGGGGTAGGCTCCCAGCCCCAGCATTTT. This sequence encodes CASSQDFGVGSQPQHF.

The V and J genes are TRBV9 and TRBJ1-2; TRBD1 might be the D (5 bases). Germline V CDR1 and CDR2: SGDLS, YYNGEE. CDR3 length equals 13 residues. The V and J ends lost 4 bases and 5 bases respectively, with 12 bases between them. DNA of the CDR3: TGTGCCAGCAGCCTCGGGGGGGAATATGGCTACACCTTC. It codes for CASSLGGEYGYTF. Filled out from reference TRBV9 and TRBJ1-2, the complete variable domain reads DSGVTQTPKHLITATGQRVTLRCSPRSGDLSVYWYQQSLDQGLQFLIQYYNGEERAKGNILERFSAQQFPDLHSELNLSSLELGDSALYFCASSLGGEYGYTFGSGTRLTVV.

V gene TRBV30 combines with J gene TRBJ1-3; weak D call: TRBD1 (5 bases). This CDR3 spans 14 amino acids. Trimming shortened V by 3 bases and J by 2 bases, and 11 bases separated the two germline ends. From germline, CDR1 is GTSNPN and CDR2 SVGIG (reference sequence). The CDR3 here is CAWSQGVAGNTIYF. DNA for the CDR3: TGTGCCTGGAGCCAGGGTGTAGCTGGAAACACCATATATTTT.

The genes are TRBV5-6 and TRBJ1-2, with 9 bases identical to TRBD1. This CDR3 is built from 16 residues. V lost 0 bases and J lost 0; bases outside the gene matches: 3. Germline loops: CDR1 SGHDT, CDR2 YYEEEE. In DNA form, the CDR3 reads TGTGCCAGCAGCTTGGGGACAGGGGTTGCTAACTATGGCTACACCTTC. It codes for CASSLGTGVANYGYTF.

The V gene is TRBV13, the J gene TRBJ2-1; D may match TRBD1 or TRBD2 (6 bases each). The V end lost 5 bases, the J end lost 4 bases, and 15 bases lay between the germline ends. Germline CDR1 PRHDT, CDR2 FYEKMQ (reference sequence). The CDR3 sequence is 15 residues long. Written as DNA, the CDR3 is TGTGCCAGCAGCCCCCACGGGGGCCAATACAATGAGCAGTTCTTC. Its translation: CASSPHGGQYNEQFF. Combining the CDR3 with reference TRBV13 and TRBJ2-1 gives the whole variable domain AAGVIQSPRHLIKEKRETATLKCYPIPRHDTVYWYQQGPGQDPQFLISFYEKMQSDKGSIPDRFSAQQFSDYHSELNMSSLELGDSALYFCASSPHGGQYNEQFFGPGTRLTVL.

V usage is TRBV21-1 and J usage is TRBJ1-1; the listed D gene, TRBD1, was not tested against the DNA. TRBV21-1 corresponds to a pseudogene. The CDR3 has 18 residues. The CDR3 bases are TGTGCCAGCAGCAAGCGCAAAAGGGGCCGATCCCACAACACTGAAGCTTTCTTT. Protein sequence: CASSKRKRGRSHNTEAFF.

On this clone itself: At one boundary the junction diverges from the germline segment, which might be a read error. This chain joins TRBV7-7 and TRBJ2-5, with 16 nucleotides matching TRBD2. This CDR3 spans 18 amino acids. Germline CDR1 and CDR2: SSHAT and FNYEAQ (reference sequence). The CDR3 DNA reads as TGTGCTAGCAGCCTCAAAGGGACTAGCGGGGGGGCTTGGGAGACCCAGTACTTC. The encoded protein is CASSLKGTSGGAWETQYF.

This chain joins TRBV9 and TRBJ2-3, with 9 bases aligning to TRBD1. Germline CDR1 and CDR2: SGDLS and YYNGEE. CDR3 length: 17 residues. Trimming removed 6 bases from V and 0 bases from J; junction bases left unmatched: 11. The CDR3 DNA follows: TGTGCCAGCACCCGTAGTAAGACAGGGGGGAGCACAGATACGCAGTATTTT. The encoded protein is CASTRSKTGGSTDTQYF.

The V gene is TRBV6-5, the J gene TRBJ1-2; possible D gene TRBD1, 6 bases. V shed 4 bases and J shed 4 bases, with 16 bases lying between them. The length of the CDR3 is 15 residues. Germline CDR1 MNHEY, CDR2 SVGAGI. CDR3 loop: CASSLQGSLVYGYTF. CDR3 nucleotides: TGTGCCAGCAGTTTGCAGGGGTCCCTGGTCTATGGCTACACCTTC.

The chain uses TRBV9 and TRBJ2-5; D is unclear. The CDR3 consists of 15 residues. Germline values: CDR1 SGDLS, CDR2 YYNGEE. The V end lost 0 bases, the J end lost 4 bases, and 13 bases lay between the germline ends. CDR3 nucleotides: TGTGCCAGCAGCGTAGGCCCAGGAATGAGAGAGACCCAGTACTTC. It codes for CASSVGPGMRETQYF.

DNA of the CDR3: TGCGCCAGCAGCTTGGCCCTAGCGGGGGGTAACACAGATACGCAGTATTTT. Translated, it gives CASSLALAGGNTDTQYF. V is TRBV5-1 and J is TRBJ2-3; TRBD2 matches at 11 bases. Germline CDR1 and CDR2: SGHRS and YFSETQ. The CDR3 consists of 17 residues. Unmatched junction bases numbered 5, after V lost 0 bases and J lost 2 bases.

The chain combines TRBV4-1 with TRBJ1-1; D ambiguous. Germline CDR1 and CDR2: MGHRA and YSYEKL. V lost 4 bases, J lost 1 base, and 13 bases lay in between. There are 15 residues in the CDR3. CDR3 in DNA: TGCGCCAGCAGCCCCTTCTGGGGTACGAACACTGAAGCTTTCTTT. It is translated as CASSPFWGTNTEAFF.

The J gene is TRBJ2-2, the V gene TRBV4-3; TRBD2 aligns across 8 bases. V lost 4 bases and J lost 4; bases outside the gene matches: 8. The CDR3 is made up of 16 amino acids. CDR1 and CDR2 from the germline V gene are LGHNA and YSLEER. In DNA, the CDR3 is TGCGCCAGCAGCCCCGAGGGACTAGAGGGCACCGGGGAGCTGTTTTTT. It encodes CASSPEGLEGTGELFF.

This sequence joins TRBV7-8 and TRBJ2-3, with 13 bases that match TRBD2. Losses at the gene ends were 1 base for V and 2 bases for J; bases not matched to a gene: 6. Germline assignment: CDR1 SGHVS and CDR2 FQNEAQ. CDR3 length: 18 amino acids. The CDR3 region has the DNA TGTGCCAGCAGCTTAGGACTAGCGGGGGGTAAACACACAGATACGCAGTATTTT. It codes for CASSLGLAGGKHTDTQYF.

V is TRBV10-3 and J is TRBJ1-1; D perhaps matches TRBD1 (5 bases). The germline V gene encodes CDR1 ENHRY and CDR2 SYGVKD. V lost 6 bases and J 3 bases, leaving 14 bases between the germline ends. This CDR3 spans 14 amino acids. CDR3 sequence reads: CAIRDGGAYTEAFF. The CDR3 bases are TGTGCCATCAGGGATGGCGGGGCCTACACTGAAGCTTTCTTT.

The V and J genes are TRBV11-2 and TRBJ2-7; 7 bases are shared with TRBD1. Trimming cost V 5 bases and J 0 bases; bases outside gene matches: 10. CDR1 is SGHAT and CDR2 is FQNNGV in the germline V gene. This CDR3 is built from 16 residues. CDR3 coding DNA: TGTGCCAGCAGCCAACAGGGGTTCTCAGGCTCCTACGAGCAGTACTTC. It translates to CASSQQGFSGSYEQYF.

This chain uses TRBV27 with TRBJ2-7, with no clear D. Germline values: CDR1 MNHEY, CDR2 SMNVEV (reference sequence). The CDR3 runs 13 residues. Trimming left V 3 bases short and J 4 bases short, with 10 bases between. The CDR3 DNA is TGTGCCAGCAGTTTGTTGGGGTTATACGAGCAGTACTTC. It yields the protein CASSLLGLYEQYF.

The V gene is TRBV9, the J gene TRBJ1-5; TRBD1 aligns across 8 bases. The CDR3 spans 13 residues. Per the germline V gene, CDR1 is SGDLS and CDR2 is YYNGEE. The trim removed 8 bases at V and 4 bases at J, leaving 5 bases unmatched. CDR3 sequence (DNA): TGTGCCAGACAGGGGGGAGGAAATCAGCCCCAGCATTTT. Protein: CARQGGGNQPQHF. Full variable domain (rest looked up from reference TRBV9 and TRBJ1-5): DSGVTQTPKHLITATGQRVTLRCSPRSGDLSVYWYQQSLDQGLQFLIQYYNGEERAKGNILERFSAQQFPDLHSELNLSSLELGDSALYFCARQGGGNQPQHFGDGTRLSIL.

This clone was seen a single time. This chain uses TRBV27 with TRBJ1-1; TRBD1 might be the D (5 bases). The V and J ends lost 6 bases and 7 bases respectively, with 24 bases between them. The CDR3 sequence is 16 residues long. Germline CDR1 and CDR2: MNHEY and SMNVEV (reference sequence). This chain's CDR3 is CASSLVGPVVPLEAFF. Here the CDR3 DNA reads TGTGCCAGCAGCTTAGTGGGGCCCGTTGTCCCCCTTGAAGCTTTCTTT.

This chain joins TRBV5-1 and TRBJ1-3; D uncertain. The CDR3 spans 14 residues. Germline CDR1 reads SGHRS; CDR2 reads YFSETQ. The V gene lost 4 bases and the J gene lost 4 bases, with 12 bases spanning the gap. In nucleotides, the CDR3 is TGCGCCAGCAGCGGTGAGGCGTCCGGAAACACCATATATTTT. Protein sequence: CASSGEASGNTIYF.

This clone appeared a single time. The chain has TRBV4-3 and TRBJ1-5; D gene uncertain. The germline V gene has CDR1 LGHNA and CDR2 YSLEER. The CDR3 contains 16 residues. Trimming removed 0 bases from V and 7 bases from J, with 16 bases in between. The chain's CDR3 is CASSQDRFMGNQPQHF. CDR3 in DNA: TGCGCCAGCAGCCAAGATCGGTTCATGGGGAACCAGCCCCAGCATTTT.

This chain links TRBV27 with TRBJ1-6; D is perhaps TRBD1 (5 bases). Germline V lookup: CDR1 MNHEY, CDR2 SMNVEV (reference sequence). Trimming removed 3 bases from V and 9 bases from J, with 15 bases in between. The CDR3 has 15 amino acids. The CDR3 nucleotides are TGTGCCAGCAGTTTCCAAGGGACCTGGGGTTCACCCCTCCACTTT. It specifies CASSFQGTWGSPLHF.

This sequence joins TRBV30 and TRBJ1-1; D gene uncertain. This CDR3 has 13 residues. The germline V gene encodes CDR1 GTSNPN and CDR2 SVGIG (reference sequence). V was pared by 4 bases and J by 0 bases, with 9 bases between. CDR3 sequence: CAWKTGVNTEAFF. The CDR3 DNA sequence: TGTGCCTGGAAGACCGGGGTGAACACTGAAGCTTTCTTT.

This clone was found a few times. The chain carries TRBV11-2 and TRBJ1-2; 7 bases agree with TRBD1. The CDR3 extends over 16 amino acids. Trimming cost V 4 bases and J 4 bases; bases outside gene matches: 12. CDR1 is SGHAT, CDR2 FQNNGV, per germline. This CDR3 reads CASSSGAPGGVYGYTF. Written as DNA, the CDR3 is TGTGCCAGCAGCTCAGGTGCCCCAGGGGGGGTCTATGGCTACACCTTC.

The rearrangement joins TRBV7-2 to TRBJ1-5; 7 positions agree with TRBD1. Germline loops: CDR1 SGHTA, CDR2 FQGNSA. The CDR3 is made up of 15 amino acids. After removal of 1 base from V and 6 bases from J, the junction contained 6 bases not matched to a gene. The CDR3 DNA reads TGTGCCAGCAGCTTAGGGGACAGTTACCTTCAGCCCCAGCATTTT. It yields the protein CASSLGDSYLQPQHF.

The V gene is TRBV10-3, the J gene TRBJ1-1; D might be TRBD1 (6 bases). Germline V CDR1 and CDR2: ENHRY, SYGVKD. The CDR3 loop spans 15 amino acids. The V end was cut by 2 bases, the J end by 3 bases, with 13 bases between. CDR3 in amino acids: CAISEGPGTHTEAFF. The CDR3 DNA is TGTGCCATCAGTGAGGGGCCGGGGACACACACTGAAGCTTTCTTT.

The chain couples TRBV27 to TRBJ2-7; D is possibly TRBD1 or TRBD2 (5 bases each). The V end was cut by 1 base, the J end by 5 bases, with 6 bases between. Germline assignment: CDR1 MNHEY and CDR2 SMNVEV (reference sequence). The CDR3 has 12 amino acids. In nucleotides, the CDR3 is TGTGCCAGCAGTTTATTGGGGGACGAGCAGTACTTC. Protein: CASSLLGDEQYF.

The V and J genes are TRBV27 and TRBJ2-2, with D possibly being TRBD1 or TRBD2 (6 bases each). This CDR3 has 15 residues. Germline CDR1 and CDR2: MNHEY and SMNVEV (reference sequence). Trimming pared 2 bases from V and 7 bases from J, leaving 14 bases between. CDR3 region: CASSLVAGGHGELFF. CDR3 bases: TGTGCCAGCAGTTTAGTGGCCGGGGGACACGGGGAGCTGTTTTTT.